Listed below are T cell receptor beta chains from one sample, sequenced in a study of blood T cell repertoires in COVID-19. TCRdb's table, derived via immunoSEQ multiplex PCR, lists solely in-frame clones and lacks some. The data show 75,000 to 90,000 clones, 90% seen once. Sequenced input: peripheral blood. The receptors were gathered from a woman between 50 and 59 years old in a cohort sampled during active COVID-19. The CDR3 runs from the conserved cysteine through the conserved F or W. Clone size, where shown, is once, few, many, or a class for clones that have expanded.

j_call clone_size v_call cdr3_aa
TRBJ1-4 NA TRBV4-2 CASSLQGITNEKLFF
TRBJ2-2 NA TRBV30 CAWELGATNTGELFF
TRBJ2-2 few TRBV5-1 CASSLNRDTGELFF
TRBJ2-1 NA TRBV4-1 CASSQEGTVAGLRNEQFF
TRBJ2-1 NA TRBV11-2 CASNAGSSYNEQFF
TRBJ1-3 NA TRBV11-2 CASSLKGVGNTIYF
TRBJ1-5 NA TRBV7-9 CASSLTERQPQHF
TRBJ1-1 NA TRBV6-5 CASPSGTEAFF
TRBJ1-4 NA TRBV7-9 CASSPPGEGEKLFF
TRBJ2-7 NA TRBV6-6 CASSSKVSSYEQYF
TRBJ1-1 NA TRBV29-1 CSVLGTGEKAFF
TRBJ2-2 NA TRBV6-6 CASSPLAGRGRFTGELFF
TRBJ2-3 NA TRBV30 CAWTGVTDTQYF
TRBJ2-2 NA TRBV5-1 CASSPLGRGRAVPGELFF
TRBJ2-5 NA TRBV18 CASSLGTGKNQETQYF
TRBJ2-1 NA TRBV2 CASSERLAGYNEQFF